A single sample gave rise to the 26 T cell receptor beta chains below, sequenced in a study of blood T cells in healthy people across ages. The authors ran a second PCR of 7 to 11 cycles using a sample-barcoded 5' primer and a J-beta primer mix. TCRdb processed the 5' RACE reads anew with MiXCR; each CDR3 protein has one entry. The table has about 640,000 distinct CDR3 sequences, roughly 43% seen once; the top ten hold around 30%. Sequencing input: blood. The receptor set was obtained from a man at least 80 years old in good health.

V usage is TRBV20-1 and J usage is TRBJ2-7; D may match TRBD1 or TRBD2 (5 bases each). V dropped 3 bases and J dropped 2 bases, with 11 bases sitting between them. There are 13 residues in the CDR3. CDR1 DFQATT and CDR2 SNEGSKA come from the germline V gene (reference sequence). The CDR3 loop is CSARGVATYEQYF. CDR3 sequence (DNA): TGCAGTGCTAGGGGGGTCGCCACCTACGAGCAGTACTTC.

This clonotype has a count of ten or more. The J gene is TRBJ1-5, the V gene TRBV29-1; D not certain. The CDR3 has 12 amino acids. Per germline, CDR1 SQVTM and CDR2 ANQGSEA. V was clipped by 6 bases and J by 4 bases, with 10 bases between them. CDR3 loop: CSVKDENQPQHF. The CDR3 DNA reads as TGCAGCGTGAAGGACGAGAATCAGCCCCAGCATTTT.

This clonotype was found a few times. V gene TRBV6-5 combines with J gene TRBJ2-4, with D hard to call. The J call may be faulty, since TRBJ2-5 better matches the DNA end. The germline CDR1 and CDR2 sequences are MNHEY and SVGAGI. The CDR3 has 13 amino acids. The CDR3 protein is CASAVSMQETQYF. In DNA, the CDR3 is TGTGCCAGCGCTGTTTCGATGCAAGAGACCCAGTACTTC.

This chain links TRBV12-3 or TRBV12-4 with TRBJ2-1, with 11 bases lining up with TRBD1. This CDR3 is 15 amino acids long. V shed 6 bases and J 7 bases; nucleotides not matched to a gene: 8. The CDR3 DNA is TGTGCCAGCAGACGTACTGGGACAGGGGGGAATGAGCAGTTCTTC. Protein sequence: CASRRTGTGGNEQFF.

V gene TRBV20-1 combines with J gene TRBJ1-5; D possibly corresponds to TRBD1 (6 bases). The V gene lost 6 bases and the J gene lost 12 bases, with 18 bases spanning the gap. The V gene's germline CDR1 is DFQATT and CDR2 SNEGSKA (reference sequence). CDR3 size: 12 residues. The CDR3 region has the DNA TGCAGTGCCAACCCGATCGGGGGCAGCCAGCATTTT. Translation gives CSANPIGGSQHF.

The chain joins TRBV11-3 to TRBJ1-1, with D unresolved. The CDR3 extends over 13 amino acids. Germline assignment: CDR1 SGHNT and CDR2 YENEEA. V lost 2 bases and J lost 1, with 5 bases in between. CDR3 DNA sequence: TGTGCCAGCAGCTTACAGCAGAACACTGAAGCTTTCTTT. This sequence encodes CASSLQQNTEAFF.

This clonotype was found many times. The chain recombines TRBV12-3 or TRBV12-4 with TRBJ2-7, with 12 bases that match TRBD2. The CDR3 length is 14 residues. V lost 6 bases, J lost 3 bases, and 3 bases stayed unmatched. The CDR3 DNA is TGTGCCAGCAGCCGGACTAGCGGGAACTACGAGCAGTACTTC. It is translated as CASSRTSGNYEQYF.

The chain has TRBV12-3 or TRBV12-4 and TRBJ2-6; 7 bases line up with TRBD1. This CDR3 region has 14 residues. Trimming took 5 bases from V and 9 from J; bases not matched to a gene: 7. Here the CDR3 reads CASSPPGQINVLTF. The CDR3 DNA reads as TGTGCCAGCAGTCCACCGGGACAGATCAACGTCCTGACTTTC.

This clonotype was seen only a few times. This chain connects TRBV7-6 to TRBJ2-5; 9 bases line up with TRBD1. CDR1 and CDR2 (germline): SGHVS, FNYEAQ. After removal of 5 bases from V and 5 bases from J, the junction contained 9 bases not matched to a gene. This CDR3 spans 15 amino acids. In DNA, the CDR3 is TGTGCCAGCAGCCTAGGGACAGGGTCGAGGGAGACCCAGTACTTC. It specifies CASSLGTGSRETQYF.

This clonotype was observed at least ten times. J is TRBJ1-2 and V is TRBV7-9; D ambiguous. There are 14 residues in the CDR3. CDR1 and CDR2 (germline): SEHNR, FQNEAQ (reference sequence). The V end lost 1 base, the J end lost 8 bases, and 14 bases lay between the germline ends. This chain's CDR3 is CASSLGSHREGYTF. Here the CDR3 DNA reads TGTGCCAGCAGCTTAGGGTCCCATCGAGAGGGCTACACCTTC.

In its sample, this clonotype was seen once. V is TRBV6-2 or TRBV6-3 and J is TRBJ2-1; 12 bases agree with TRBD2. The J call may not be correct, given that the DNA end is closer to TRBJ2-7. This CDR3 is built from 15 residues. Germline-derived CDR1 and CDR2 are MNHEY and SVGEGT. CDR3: CASNHGLAGMNEQYF. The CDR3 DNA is TGTGCCAGCAACCACGGACTAGCGGGAATGAATGAGCAGTACTTC.

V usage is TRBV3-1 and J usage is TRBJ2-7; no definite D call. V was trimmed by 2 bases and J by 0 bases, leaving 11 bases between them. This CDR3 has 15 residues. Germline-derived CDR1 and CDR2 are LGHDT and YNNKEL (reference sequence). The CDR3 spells CASSQRRTLSYEQYF. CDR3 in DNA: TGTGCCAGCAGCCAAAGACGGACCCTCTCCTACGAGCAGTACTTC.

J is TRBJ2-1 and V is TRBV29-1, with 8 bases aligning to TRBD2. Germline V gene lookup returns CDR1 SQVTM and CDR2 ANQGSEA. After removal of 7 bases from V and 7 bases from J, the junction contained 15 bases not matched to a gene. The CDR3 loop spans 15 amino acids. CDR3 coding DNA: TGCAGCGCATGGGGGGGCGGGAGGATTAGAAATGAGCAGTTCTTC. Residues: CSAWGGGRIRNEQFF.

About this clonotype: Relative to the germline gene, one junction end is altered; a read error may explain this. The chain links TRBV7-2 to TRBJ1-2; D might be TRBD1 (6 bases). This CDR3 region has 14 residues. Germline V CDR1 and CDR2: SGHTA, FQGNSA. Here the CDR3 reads CARSFSGTKYGYTF. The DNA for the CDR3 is TGTGCCCGCAGCTTCTCCGGGACAAAGTATGGCTACACCTTC.

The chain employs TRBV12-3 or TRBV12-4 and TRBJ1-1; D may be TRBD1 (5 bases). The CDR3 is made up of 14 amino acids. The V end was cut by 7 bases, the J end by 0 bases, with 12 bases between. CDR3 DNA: TGTGCCAGCAAGACTGACAGCTTGAACACTGAAGCTTTCTTT. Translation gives CASKTDSLNTEAFF.

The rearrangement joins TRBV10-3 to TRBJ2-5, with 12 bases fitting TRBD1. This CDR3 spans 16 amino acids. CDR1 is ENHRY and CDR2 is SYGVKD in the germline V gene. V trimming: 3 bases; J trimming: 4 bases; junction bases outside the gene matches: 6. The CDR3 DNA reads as TGTGCCATCAGTGATCCCGGGACAGGGGGCCCAGAGACCCAGTACTTC. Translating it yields CAISDPGTGGPETQYF.

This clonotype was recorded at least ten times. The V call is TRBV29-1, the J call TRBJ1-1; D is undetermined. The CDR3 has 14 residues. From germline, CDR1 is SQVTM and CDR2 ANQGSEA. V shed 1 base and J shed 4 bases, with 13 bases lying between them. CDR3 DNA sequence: TGCAGCGTTGAAGCCGGCAGTCGGACCACTGAAGCTTTCTTT. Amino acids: CSVEAGSRTTEAFF.

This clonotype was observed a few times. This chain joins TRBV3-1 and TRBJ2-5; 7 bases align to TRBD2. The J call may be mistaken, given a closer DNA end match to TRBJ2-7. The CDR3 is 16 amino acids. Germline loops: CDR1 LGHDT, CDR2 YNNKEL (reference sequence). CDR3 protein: CASSRAGVLASDEQYF. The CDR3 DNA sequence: TGTGCCAGCAGCCGCGCGGGGGTGTTGGCCTCTGACGAGCAGTACTTC.

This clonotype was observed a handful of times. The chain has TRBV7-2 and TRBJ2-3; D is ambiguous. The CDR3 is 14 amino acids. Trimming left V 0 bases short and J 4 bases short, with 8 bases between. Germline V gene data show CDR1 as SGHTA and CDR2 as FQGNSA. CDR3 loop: CASSLAGTSDTQYF. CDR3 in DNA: TGTGCCAGCAGCTTAGCTGGTACGTCAGATACGCAGTATTTT.

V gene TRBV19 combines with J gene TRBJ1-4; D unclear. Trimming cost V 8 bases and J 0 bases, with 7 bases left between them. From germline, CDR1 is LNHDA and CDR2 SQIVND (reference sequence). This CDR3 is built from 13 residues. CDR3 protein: CASSITTNEKLFF. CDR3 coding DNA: TGTGCCAGTTCTATTACAACTAATGAAAAACTGTTTTTT.

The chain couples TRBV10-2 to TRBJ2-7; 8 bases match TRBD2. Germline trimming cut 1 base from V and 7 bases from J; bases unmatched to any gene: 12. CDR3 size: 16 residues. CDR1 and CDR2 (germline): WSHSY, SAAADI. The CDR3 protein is CASSELSGSSYNEQYF. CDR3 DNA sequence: TGCGCCAGCAGTGAGTTGAGCGGGAGTTCCTACAATGAGCAGTACTTC.

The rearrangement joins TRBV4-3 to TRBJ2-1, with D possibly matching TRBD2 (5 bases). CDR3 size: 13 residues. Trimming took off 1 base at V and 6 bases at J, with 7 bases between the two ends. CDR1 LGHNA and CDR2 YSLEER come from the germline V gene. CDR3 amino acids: CASSQGRTNEQFF. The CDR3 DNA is TGCGCCAGCAGCCAAGGGAGGACCAATGAGCAGTTCTTC.

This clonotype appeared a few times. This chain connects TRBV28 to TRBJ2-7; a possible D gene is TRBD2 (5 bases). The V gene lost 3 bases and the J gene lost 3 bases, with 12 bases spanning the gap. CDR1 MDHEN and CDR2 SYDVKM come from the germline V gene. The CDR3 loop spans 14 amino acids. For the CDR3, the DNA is TGTGCCAGCAGTTTTGTGGGAGCTCTCTACGAGCAGTACTTC. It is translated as CASSFVGALYEQYF.

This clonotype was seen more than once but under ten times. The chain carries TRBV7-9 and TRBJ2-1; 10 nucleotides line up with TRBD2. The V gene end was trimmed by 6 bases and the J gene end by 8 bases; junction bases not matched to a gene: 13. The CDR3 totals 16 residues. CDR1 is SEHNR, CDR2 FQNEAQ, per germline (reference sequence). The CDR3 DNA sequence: TGTGCCAGCAGTCTCGGGGGTAGCGGGAGGTCGGATGAGCAGTTCTTC. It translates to CASSLGGSGRSDEQFF.

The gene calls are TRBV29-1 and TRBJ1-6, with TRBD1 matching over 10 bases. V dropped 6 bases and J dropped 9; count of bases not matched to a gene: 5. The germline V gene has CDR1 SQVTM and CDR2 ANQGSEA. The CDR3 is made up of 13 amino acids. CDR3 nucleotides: TGCAGCGTGTCCCGGGACAGGGGTTCACCCCTCCACTTT. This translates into CSVSRDRGSPLHF. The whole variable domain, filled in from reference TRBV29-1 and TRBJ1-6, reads SAVISQKPSRDICQRGTSLTIQCQVDSQVTMMFWYRQQPGQSLTLIATANQGSEATYESGFVIDKFPISRPNLTFSTLTVSNMSPEDSSIYLCSVSRDRGSPLHFGNGTRLTVT.

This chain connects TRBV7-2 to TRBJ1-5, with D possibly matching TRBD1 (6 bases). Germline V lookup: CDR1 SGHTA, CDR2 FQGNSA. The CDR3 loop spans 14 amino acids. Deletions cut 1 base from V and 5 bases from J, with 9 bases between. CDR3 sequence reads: CASSLGGAYQPQHF. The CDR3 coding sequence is TGTGCCAGCAGCTTAGGGGGGGCCTATCAGCCCCAGCATTTT.